The source of this T cell receptor (beta chain) is a study of blood T cell repertoires in COVID-19. Everyone who took part was about 18 to 90 years old, and they came from 24 US areas. Only in-frame clones appear in the TCRdb table, and some are missing; sequencing was by immunoSEQ multiplex PCR. The sample holds about 200,000 clones, around 82% seen once. This clone occurred once. The CDR3 consists of 14 residues. Germline V CDR1 and CDR2: SGHDT, YYEEEE. V was shortened by 8 bases and J by 0 bases, with 14 bases between the two germline ends. The material sequenced was PBMCs or T cells enriched from blood (not recorded which). This sequence originates from a man in his forties who had recovered from COVID-19. J is TRBJ1-2 and V is TRBV5-6; weak D call: TRBD1 (5 bases). CDR3 coding DNA: TGTGCCAGTACCTGGACAAGGGCTAACTATGGCTACACCTTC. Residues: CASTWTRANYGYTF.